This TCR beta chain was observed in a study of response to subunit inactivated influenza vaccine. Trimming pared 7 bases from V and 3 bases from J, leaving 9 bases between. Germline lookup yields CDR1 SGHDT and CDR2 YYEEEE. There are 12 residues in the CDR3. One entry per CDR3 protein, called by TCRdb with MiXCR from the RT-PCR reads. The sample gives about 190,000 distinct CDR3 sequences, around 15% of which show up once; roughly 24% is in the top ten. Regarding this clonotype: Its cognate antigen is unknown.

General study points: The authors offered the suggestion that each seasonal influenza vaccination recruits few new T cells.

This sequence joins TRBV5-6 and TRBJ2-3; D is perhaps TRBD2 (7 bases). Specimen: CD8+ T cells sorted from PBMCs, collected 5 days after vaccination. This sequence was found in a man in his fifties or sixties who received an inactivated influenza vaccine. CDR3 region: CASAGATDTQYF. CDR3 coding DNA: TGTGCCAGCGCGGGGGCGACAGATACGCAGTATTTT. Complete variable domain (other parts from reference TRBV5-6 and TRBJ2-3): DAGVTQSPTHLIKTRGQQVTLRCSPKSGHDTVSWYQQALGQGPQFIFQYYEEEERQRGNFPDRFSGHQFPNYSSELNVNALLLGDSALYLCASAGATDTQYFGPGTRLTVL.